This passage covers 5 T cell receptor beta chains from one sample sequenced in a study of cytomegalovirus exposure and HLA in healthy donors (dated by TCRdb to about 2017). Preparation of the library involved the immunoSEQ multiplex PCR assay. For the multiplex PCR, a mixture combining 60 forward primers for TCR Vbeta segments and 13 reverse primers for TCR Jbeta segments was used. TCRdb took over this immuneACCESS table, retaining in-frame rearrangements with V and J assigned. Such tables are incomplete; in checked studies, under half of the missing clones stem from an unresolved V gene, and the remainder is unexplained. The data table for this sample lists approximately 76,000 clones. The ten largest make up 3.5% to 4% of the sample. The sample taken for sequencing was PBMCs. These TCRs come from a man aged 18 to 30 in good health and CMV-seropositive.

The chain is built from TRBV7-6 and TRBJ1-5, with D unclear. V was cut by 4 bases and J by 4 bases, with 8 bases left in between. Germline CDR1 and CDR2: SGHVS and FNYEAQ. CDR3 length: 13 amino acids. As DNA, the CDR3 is TGTGCCAGCAGCTATGGAGGGAATCAGCCCCAGCATTTT. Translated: CASSYGGNQPQHF.

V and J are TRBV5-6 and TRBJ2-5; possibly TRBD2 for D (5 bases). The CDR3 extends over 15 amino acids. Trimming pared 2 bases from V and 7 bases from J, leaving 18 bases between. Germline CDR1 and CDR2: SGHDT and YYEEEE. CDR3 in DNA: TGTGCCAGCAGCTTTATAGGTAACGGGGAGTCGACCCAGTACTTC. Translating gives CASSFIGNGESTQYF.

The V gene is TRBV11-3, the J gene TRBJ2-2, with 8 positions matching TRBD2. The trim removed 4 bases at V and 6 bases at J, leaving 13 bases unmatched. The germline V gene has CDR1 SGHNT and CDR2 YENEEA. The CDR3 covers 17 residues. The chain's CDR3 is CASSSGVTGGLPGELFF. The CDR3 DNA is TGTGCCAGCAGCTCTGGGGTGACGGGAGGGCTCCCCGGGGAGCTGTTTTTT.

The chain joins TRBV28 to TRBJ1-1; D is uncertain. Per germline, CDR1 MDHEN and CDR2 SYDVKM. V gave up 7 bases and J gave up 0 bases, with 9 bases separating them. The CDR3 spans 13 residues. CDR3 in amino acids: CASMSSVNTEAFF. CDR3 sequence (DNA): TGTGCCAGCATGTCCTCAGTGAACACTGAAGCTTTCTTT.

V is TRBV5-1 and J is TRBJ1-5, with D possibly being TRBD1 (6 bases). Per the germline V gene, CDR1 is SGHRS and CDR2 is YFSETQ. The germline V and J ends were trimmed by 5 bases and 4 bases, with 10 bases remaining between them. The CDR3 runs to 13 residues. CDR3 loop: CASSKGGNQPQHF. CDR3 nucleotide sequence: TGCGCCAGCAGTAAAGGGGGAAATCAGCCCCAGCATTTT.